This T cell receptor beta chain was recovered during a study of cytomegalovirus exposure and HLA in healthy donors. On the study more broadly: Samples from HLA-typed donors yielded 65 million to 85 million unique TCRs in an early data release. Study-level findings and limits: Common viral pathogens were later found to be apparently linked to several of the most significant clusters. Investigators reported some 150 TCR beta chains as tied to cytomegalovirus. In the analysis, some V segments, TRBV6-2 and TRBV6-3 included, were excluded as indistinguishable.

The CDR3 extends over 16 amino acids. The germline CDR1 and CDR2 sequences are SGHTA and FQGTGA. J was trimmed by 5 bases and V by 8 bases; bases with no gene match: 13. Remarks on this clone: Its antigen is undetermined.

PCR employed 60 Vbeta and 13 Jbeta primers. Produced via immunoSEQ multiplex PCR; TCRdb's table is partial and in-frame only. Of about 200,000 clones listed, over 65% are singletons. The chain carries TRBV7-3 and TRBJ2-5, with 11 bases matching TRBD2. Sequenced material: PBMCs. This TCR was sampled from a woman in her thirties in good health and CMV-seronegative. CDR3 nucleotide sequence: TGTGCCAGCCGCAGGGGTAGCGGGGGGGCCGGGGAGACCCAGTACTTC. It is translated as CASRRGSGGAGETQYF.